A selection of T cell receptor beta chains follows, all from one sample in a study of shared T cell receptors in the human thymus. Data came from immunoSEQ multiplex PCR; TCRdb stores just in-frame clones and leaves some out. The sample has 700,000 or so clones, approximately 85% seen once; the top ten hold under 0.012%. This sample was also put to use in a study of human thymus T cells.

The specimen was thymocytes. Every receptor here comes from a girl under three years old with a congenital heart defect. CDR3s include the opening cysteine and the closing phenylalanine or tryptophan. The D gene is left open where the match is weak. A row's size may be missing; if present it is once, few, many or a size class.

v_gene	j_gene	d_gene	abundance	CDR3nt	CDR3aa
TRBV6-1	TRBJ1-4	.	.	TGTGCCAGCAGTGAACCCCGATCGACAGCGCTGGGGGAAAAACTGTTTTTT	CASSEPRSTALGEKLFF
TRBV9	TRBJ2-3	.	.	TGTGCCAGCAGCCAGCTAGCCTCCCCACCGACAGATACGCAGTATTTT	CASSQLASPPTDTQYF
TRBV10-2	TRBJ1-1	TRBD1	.	TGCGCCAGTTCACAGGGGGCTTTTGACCCGAACACTGAAGCTTTCTTT	CASSQGAFDPNTEAFF
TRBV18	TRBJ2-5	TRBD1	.	TGTGCCAGCTCACCAGGACAGGGCCAAGAGACCCAGTACTTC	CASSPGQGQETQYF
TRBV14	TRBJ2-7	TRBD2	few	TGTGCCAGCAGCCAAGAGGTCGGGGGGGCGAAAGACGAGCAGTACTTC	CASSQEVGGAKDEQYF
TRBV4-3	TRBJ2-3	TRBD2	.	TGCGCCAGCAGCCAAGTTTTGGGAAAGGGAGGGTACGGCGGGGAGGCTAATACGCAGTATTTT	CASSQVLGKGGYGGEANTQYF
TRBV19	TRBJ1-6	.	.	TGTGCCAGCAGTCGACAGAGCTCCTATAATTCACCCCTCCACTTT	CASSRQSSYNSPLHF
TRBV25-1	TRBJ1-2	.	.	TGTGCCAGCAGCGCGGACAGAAACTATGGCTACACCTTC	CASSADRNYGYTF
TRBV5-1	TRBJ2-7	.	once	TGCGCCAGCAGCTTGGTTGGCCAACCTCTGAACCCCTACGAGCAGTACTTC	CASSLVGQPLNPYEQYF
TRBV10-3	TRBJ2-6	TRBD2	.	TGTGCCATCAGTGGCGAGGTGGGAGGGGAACCCCCCTCTGGGGCCAACGTCCTGACTTTC	CAISGEVGGEPPSGANVLTF
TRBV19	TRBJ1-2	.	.	TGTGCCAGTAGTCGGATCGGGGGGCGCGCAAGGGAGGATGGCTACACCTTC	CASSRIGGRAREDGYTF
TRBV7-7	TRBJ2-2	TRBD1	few	TGTGCCAGCAGCCCGGGACAGGGGAACACCGGGGAGCTGTTTTTT	CASSPGQGNTGELFF
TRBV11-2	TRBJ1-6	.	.	TGTGCCAGCAGCTTCCAACAGTATGGTTCACCCCTCCACTTT	CASSFQQYGSPLHF
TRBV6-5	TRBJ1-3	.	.	TGTGCCAGCAGAAGGGGGTCGGGAAACACCATATATTTT	CASRRGSGNTIYF
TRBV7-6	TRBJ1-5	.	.	TGTGCCAGCAGCTCGCTAGGGGGAAATCAGCCCCAGCATTTT	CASSSLGGNQPQHF
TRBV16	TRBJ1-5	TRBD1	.	TGTGCCAGCAGCCCGGGGACAGATAATAGCAATCAGCCCCAGCATTTT	CASSPGTDNSNQPQHF
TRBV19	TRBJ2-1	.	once	TGTGCCTCTGGCCAGGGAAAAATCAATGAGCAGTTCTTC	CASGQGKINEQFF
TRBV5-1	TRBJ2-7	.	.	TGCGCCAGCAGCCCATTTGCCGGCGAGCAGTACTTC	CASSPFAGEQYF
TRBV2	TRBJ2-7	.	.	TGTGCCAGCAGACACCAGGGACTCACCACAATTTACGAGCAGTACTTC	CASRHQGLTTIYEQYF
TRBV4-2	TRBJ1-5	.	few	TGTGCCAGCAGCCGCGGCGGGGGTTATCAGCCCCAGCATTTT	CASSRGGGYQPQHF
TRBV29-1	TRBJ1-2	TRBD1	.	TGCAGCGTTGAGCCTACGGGACAGGACTATGGCTACACCTTC	CSVEPTGQDYGYTF
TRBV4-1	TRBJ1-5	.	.	TGCGCCAGCAGCCAAGTCCCGTCTAATCAGCCCCAGCATTTT	CASSQVPSNQPQHF
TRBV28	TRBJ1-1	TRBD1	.	TGTGCCAGCAGTTTAACCGCCTACTTCATGGACAGGGCGTCCACTGAAGCTTTCTTT	CASSLTAYFMDRASTEAFF
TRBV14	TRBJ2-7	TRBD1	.	TGTGCCAGCAGCCAAGAAAATGACAGGGGGCTCTACGAGCAGTACTTC	CASSQENDRGLYEQYF
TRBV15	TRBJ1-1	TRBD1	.	TGTGCCACCAGCAGAGATCCCCGACAGGGGGCCCTGAACACTGAAGCTTTCTTT	CATSRDPRQGALNTEAFF
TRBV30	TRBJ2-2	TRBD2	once	TGTGCCTGGAGGATAAGGGTGCTAGCGGGGGGGATAGCCCGGTGGGAGCTGTTTTTT	CAWRIRVLAGGIARWELFF
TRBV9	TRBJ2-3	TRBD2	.	TGTGCCAGCAGCATAGCCCTTAGCGGGGGGCCCCTGGATACGCAGTATTTT	CASSIALSGGPLDTQYF
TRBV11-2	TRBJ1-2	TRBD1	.	TGTGCCAGCAGCTCCGGACAGGGGGCAAATATTTATGGCTACACCTTC	CASSSGQGANIYGYTF
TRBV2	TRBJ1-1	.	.	TGTGCCAGCAGCGACAGGCGGGTTTACACTGAAGCTTTCTTT	CASSDRRVYTEAFF
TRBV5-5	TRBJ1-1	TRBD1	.	TGTGCCAGCAGCTTGAATTCCCCGTCCTGGAGACAGGGTGCGACTGAAGCTTTCTTT	CASSLNSPSWRQGATEAFF
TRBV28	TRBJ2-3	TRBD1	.	TGTGCCAGCAGTACAAGGACAGGGGGCTTAGATACGCAGTATTTT	CASSTRTGGLDTQYF
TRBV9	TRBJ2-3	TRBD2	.	TGTGCCAGCAGCGCACCCCGTATGGGACTAGGGGGGTCTGATACGCAGTATTTT	CASSAPRMGLGGSDTQYF
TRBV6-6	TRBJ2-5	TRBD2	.	TGTGCCAGCGTTTTTGGCGGGGGGGCGGCAGAGACCCAGTACTTC	CASVFGGGAAETQYF